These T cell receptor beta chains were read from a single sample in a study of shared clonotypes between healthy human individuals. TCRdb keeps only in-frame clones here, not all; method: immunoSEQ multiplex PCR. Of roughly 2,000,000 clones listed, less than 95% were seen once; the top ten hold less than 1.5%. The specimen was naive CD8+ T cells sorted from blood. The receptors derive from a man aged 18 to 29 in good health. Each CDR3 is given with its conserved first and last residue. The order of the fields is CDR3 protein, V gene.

CASIDPGGQNEQYF,TRBV6-6
CAISLQGSSPLHF,TRBV10-3
CASSLLTRDRGSYEQYF,TRBV5-1
CASSHRPGQGTDTQYF,TRBV7-9
CASSIEGDTGELFF,TRBV19
CASSLRSHNEQFF,TRBV6-5
CASSYSGRRYEQYF,TRBV27
CASSVGPSEQFF,TRBV9
CASSPVGGDRTGELFF,TRBV7-9
CATSRAPGRKGGDEKLFF,TRBV15
CASSLVSMREQQYF,TRBV7-8